This TCR beta chain appears in the sequencing data of a study of cytomegalovirus exposure and HLA in healthy donors. V gave up 5 bases and J gave up 7 bases; unmatched junction bases: 6. CDR3 length: 14 residues. CDR1 and CDR2 from the germline V gene are MNHEY and SVGAGI. PCR employed 60 Vbeta and 13 Jbeta primers. Clones were read by immunoSEQ multiplex PCR, and TCRdb kept only the in-frame ones, dropping some. The sample has 120,000 or so clones; about four fifths are singletons. This clone was found a few times. This sequence originates from a woman in her forties in good health and CMV-seronegative. The chain links TRBV6-5 to TRBJ1-5; 9 bases are a match to TRBD1. The sample taken for sequencing was PBMCs. The CDR3 reads CASSLKDRGQPQHF. CDR3 bases: TGTGCCAGCAGTCTTAAGGACAGGGGACAGCCCCAGCATTTT.